The T cell receptor beta chain described here comes from a study of spatial heterogeneity in lung cancer. Turning to the study itself: More beta-chain than alpha-chain sequences were consistently detected. Study observations and caveats: At resection, ubiquitous expanded tumor TCRs appeared in blood more than at follow-up.

TCR cDNA molecules each carried a unique molecular identifier. Using its own MiXCR run on the 5' RACE reads, TCRdb lists one record per CDR3 protein. The table lists around 11,000 distinct CDR3 sequences, 6.3% of them singletons. In this sample, this clonotype is medium-sized. Its cognate antigen is unknown. The library was prepared for alpha chains; this beta chain is a stray read, so its frequency means little. Time point: sample taken at primary tumor resection. Sequencing of whole RNA from tumor, nontumor lung or frozen PBMC involved no sorting. Samples were donated by 72 untreated early-stage non-small cell lung cancer patients. This TCR was recovered from a male donor with early-stage non-small cell lung cancer. The sequencing here drew on PBMCs, taken at surgery.

In DNA form, the CDR3 reads TGCAGCCTCGGGGGGCAGGAGACCCAGTACTTC. Translating gives CSLGGQETQYF. V gene TRBV29-1 combines with J gene TRBJ2-5; the D gene is possibly TRBD2 (7 bases). V lost 8 bases and J 5 bases, leaving 12 bases between the germline ends. Per the germline V gene, CDR1 is SQVTM and CDR2 is ANQGSEA. CDR3 size: 11 residues.